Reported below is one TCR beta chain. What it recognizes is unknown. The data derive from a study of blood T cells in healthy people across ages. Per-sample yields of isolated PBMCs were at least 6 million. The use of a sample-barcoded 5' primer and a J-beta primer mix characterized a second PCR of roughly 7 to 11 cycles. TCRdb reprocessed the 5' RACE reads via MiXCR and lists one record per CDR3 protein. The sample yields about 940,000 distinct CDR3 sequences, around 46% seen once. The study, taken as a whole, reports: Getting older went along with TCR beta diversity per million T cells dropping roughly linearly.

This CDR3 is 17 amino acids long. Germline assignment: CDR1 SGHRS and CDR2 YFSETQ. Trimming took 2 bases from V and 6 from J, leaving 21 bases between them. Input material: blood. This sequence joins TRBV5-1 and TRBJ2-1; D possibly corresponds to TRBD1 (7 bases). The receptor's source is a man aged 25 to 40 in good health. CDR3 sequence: CASSLSPAGGPRNEQFF. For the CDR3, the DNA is TGCGCCAGCAGCTTAAGTCCGGCAGGGGGGCCGCGCAATGAGCAGTTCTTC.